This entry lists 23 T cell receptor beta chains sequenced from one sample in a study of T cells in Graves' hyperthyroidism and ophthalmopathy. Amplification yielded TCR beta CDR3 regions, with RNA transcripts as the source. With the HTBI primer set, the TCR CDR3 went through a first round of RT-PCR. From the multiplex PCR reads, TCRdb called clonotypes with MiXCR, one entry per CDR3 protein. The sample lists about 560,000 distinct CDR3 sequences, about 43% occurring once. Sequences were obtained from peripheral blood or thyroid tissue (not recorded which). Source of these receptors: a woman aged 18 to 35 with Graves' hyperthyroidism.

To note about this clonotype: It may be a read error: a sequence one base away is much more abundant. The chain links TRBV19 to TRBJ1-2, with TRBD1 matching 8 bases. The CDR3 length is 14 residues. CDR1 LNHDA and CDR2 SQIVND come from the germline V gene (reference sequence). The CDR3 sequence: CASSVQGGDYGYAF. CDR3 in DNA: TGTGCCAGTAGTGTACAGGGGGGCGACTATGGCTACGCCTTC.

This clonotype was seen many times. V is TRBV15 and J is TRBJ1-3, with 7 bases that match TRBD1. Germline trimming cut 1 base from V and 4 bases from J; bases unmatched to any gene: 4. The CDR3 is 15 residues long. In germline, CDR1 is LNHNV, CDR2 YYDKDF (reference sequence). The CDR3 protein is CATSRGSGQGNTIYF. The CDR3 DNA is TGTGCCACCAGCAGAGGCTCGGGACAGGGAAACACCATATATTTT.

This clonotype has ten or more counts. The CDR3 sequence: CATSASDREGYGYTF. The CDR3 DNA reads TGTGCCACCAGTGCCTCGGACAGGGAGGGCTATGGCTACACCTTC. The rearrangement links TRBV24-1 to TRBJ1-2; 8 bases map to TRBD1. Germline assignment: CDR1 KGHDR and CDR2 SFDVKD. V lost 5 bases, J lost 4 bases, and 8 bases stayed unmatched. The CDR3 is 15 residues long.

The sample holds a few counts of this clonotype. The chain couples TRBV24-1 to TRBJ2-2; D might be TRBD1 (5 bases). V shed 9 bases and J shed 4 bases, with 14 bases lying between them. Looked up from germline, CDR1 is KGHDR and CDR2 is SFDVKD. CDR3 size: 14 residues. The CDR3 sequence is CATAQGSATGELFF. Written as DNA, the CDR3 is TGTGCCACCGCGCAGGGTTCGGCCACCGGGGAGCTGTTTTTT.

The CDR3 reads CASSYGQSINQPQHF. CDR3 DNA: TGTGCCAGCAGCTACGGACAGTCTATTAATCAGCCCCAGCATTTT. V is TRBV7-8 and J is TRBJ1-5; TRBD1 might be the D (6 bases). Germline V CDR1 and CDR2: SGHVS, FQNEAQ. CDR3 length: 15 residues. Trimming shortened V by 4 bases and J by 4 bases, and 14 bases separated the two germline ends.

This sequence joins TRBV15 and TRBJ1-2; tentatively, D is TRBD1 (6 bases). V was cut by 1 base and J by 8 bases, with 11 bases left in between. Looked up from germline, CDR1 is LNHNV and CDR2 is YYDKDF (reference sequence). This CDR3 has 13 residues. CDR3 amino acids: CATSRGGGWGYTF. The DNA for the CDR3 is TGTGCCACCAGCAGAGGTGGGGGCTGGGGCTACACCTTC.

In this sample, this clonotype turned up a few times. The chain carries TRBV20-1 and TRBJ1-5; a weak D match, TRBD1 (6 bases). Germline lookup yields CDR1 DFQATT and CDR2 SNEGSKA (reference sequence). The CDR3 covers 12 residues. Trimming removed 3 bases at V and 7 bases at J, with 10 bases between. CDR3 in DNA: TGCAGTGCTAGTTGGGGGACACAGCCCCAGCATTTT. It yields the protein CSASWGTQPQHF.

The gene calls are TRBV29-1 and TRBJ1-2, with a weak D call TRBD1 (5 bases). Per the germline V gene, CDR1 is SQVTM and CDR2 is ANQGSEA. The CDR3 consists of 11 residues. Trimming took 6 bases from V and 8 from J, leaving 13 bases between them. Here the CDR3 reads CSVGDHSGYTF. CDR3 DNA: TGCAGCGTAGGGGACCATAGCGGCTACACCTTC.

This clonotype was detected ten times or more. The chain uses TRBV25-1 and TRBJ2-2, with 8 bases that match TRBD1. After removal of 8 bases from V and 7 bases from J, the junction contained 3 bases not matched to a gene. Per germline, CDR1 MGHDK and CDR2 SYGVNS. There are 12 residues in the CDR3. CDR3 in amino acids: CASGQGVGELFF. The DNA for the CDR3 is TGTGCCAGCGGACAGGGTGTCGGGGAGCTGTTTTTT.

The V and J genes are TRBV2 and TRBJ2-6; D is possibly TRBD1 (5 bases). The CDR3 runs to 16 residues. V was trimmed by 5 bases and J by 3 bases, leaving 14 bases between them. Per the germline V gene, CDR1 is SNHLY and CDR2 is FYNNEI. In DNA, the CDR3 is TGTGCCAGCAGTTTCCAGGGAATCTATGGGGCCAACGTCCTGACTTTC. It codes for CASSFQGIYGANVLTF.

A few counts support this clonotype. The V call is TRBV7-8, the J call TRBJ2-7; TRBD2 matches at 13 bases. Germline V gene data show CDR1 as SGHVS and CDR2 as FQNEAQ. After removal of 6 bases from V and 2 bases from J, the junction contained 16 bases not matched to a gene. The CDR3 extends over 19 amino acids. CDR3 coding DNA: TGTGCCAGCAGGCGTGGGAAAAGACTAGCGGGAGGAGCAGCCTACGAGCAGTACTTC. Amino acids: CASRRGKRLAGGAAYEQYF.

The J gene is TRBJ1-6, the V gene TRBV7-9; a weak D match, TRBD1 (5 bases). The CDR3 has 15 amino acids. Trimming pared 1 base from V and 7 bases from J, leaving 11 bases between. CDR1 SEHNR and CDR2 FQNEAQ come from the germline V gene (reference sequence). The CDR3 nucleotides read TGTGCCAGCAGCTTAGGGGGGACCACCAATTCACCCCTCCACTTT. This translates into CASSLGGTTNSPLHF.

The CDR3 loop is CASTTGVLANVLTF. CDR3 in DNA: TGTGCCAGCACCACGGGGGTCTTGGCTAACGTCCTGACTTTC. The gene calls are TRBV14 and TRBJ2-6, with D maybe TRBD2 (6 bases). The CDR3 is 14 amino acids. The germline V gene has CDR1 SGHDN and CDR2 FVKESK. V lost 7 bases and J 10 bases, leaving 17 bases between the germline ends. The whole variable domain, filled in from reference TRBV14 and TRBJ2-6, reads EAGVTQFPSHSVIEKGQTVTLRCDPISGHDNLYWYRRVMGKEIKFLLHFVKESKQDESGMPNNRFLAERTGGTYSTLKVQPAELEDSGVYFCASTTGVLANVLTFGAGSRLTVL.

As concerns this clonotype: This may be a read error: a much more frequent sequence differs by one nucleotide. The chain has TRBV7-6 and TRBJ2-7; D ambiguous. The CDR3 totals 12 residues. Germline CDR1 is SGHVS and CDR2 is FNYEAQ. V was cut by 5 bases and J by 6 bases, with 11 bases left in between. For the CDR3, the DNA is TGTGCCAGCAGCCCGACGAAAAGCGAGCAGTACTTC. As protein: CASSPTKSEQYF.

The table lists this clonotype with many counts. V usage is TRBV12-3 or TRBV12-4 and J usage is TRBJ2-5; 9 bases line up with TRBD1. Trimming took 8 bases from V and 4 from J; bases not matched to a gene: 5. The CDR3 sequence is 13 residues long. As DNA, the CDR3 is TGTGCCAGCGGGACAGGGTTTGCAGAGACCCAGTACTTC. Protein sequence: CASGTGFAETQYF.

DNA for the CDR3: TGTGCCATCAGTGTGTGGGGGGGTTCCTACGAGCAGTACTTC. It is translated as CAISVWGGSYEQYF. The chain recombines TRBV10-3 with TRBJ2-7; 7 bases are shared with TRBD2. Germline V gene sequence: CDR1 ENHRY, CDR2 SYGVKD. The CDR3 length is 14 residues. V dropped 4 bases and J dropped 1; count of bases not matched to a gene: 4.

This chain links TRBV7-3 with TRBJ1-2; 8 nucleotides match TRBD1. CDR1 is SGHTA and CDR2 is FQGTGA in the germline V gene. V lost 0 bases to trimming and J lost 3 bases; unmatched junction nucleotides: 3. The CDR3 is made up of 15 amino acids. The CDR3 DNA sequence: TGTGCCAGCAGCTTAACGGGACAGGATTACTATGGCTACACCTTC. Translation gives CASSLTGQDYYGYTF. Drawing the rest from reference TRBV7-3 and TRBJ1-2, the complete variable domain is GAGVSQTPSNKVTEKGKYVELRCDPISGHTALYWYRQSLGQGPEFLIYFQGTGAADDSGLPNDRFFAVRPEGSVSTLKIQRTERGDSAVYLCASSLTGQDYYGYTFGSGTRLTVV.

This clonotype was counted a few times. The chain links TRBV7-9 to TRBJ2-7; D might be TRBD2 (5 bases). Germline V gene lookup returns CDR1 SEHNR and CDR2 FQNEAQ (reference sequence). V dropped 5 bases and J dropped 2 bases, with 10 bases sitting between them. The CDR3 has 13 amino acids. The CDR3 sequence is CASSLDYTYEQYF. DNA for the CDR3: TGTGCCAGCAGCCTCGACTACACCTACGAGCAGTACTTC.

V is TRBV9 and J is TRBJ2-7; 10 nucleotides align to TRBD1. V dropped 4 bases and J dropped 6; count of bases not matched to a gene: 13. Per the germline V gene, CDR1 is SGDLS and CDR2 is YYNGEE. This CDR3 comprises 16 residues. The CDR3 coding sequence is TGTGCCAGCAGCCGGGACAGGGGACTAGAGGGGGCCGAGCAGTACTTC. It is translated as CASSRDRGLEGAEQYF.

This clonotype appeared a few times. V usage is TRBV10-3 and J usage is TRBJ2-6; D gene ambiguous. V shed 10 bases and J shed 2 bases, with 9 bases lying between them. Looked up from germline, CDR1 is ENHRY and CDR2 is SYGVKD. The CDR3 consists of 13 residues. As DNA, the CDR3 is TGTGCCAGCATTAGTCCTGGGGCCAACGTCCTGACTTTC. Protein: CASISPGANVLTF.

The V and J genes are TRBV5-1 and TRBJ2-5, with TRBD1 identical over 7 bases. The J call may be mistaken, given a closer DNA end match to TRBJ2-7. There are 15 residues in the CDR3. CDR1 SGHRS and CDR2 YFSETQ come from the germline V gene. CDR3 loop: CASSLPGTVPYEQYF. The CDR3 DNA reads TGCGCCAGCAGCTTGCCCGGGACAGTCCCCTACGAGCAGTACTTC.

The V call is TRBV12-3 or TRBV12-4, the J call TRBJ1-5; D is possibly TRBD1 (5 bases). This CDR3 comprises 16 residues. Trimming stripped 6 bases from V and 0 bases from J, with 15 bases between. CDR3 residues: CASSATEPYSNQPQHF. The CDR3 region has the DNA TGTGCCAGCAGCGCGACAGAACCTTATAGCAATCAGCCCCAGCATTTT.

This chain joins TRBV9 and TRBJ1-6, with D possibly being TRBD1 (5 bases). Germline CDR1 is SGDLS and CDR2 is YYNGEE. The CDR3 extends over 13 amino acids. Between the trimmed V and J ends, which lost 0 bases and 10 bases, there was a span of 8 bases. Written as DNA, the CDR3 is TGTGCCAGCAGCGTAGGGGACGGATCACCCCTCCACTTT. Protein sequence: CASSVGDGSPLHF. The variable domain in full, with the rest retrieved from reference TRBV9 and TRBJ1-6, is DSGVTQTPKHLITATGQRVTLRCSPRSGDLSVYWYQQSLDQGLQFLIQYYNGEERAKGNILERFSAQQFPDLHSELNLSSLELGDSALYFCASSVGDGSPLHFGNGTRLTVT.